Below are 10 T cell receptor beta chains sequenced from a single sample in a study of T cell responses to AZD1222 COVID-19 vaccine. The assay was immunoSEQ multiplex PCR, and TCRdb's table has in-frame clones only and misses some. The repertoire has 150,000 to 200,000 clones, about nine tenths of them found once; the top ten carry less than 3%. Source: peripheral blood, taken on day 0 of AZD1222 vaccination. These receptors came from an adult in good health.

The V gene is TRBV5-4, the J gene TRBJ2-2; tentatively, D is TRBD1 (5 bases). Germline lookup yields CDR1 SGHNT and CDR2 YYREEE (reference sequence). V was shortened by 4 bases and J by 3 bases, with 13 bases between the two germline ends. CDR3 length: 15 amino acids. CDR3 in amino acids: CASSPATVHTGELFF. The DNA of the CDR3 is TGTGCCAGCAGCCCCGCGACAGTCCACACCGGGGAGCTGTTTTTT.

The CDR3 nucleotides read TGTGCCAGCAGCTTTCTATCGCGGGGAAACACCGGGGAGCTGTTTTTT. This translates into CASSFLSRGNTGELFF. The chain joins TRBV7-8 to TRBJ2-2; the D gene is possibly TRBD2 (6 bases). Germline V gene sequence: CDR1 SGHVS, CDR2 FQNEAQ. This CDR3 contains 16 residues. Deletions cut 3 bases from V and 2 bases from J, with 13 bases between.

The chain carries TRBV6-2 or TRBV6-3 and TRBJ1-1, with a weak D call TRBD1 (5 bases). The germline V gene has CDR1 MNHEY and CDR2 SVGEGT. This CDR3 has 16 amino acids. V shed 2 bases and J shed 0 bases, with 13 bases lying between them. The CDR3 region is CASSYGTTAMNTEAFF. The CDR3, as DNA: TGTGCCAGCAGTTACGGGACGACAGCTATGAACACTGAAGCTTTCTTT.

The chain carries TRBV27 and TRBJ2-4; 9 bases line up with TRBD2. This CDR3 contains 16 residues. Losses at the gene ends were 4 bases for V and 0 bases for J; bases not matched to a gene: 4. Germline V gives CDR1 MNHEY, CDR2 SMNVEV (reference sequence). The chain's CDR3 is CASSSGAGGAKNIQYF. CDR3 in DNA: TGTGCCAGCAGTTCCGGAGCGGGGGGAGCCAAAAACATTCAGTACTTC.

The chain uses TRBV9 and TRBJ1-1; D might be TRBD1 (5 bases). The CDR3 is 14 residues long. V lost 4 bases and J 4 bases, leaving 14 bases between the germline ends. CDR1 is SGDLS and CDR2 is YYNGEE in the germline V gene. CDR3 DNA sequence: TGTGCCAGCAGCCCGGGGGGGTGGGGCACTGAAGCTTTCTTT. Its translation: CASSPGGWGTEAFF.

Points on this clone: Mismatch with germline at one junction end may stem from a read error. The chain employs TRBV12-3 or TRBV12-4 and TRBJ2-1, with D possibly called TRBD1 or TRBD2 (6 bases each). This CDR3 comprises 13 residues. CDR3 residues: CASSLTGATAGVF. The CDR3 nucleotides read TGTGCCAGCAGTTTGACGGGGGCCACCGCCGGCGTCTTC.

The rearrangement links TRBV9 to TRBJ1-1, with TRBD1 as a possible D gene (6 bases). CDR3 length: 15 amino acids. The V gene lost 4 bases and the J gene lost 0 bases, with 13 bases spanning the gap. Germline CDR1 reads SGDLS; CDR2 reads YYNGEE. CDR3 DNA sequence: TGTGCCAGCAGCAATAAGGACAGAATGAACACTGAAGCTTTCTTT. Protein product: CASSNKDRMNTEAFF.

The rearrangement uses TRBV12-3 or TRBV12-4 and TRBJ1-6; no firm D call. V gave up 3 bases and J gave up 7 bases, with 7 bases separating them. The CDR3 totals 13 residues. CDR3 bases: TGTGCCAGCAGTTTTGCCGGAAATTCACCCCTCCACTTT. Translation: CASSFAGNSPLHF.

The chain joins TRBV6-5 to TRBJ1-1; perhaps TRBD1 as D (5 bases). Germline V lookup: CDR1 MNHEY, CDR2 SVGAGI. V was cut by 10 bases and J by 1 base, with 7 bases left in between. The CDR3 contains 11 residues. The CDR3 DNA reads as TGTGCCACGCAGGGGAACACTGAAGCTTTCTTT. This translates into CATQGNTEAFF.

The J gene is TRBJ1-4, the V gene TRBV5-4, with D possibly matching TRBD1 (5 bases). The germline V and J ends were trimmed by 0 bases and 7 bases, with 10 bases remaining between them. The CDR3 consists of 14 residues. The germline V gene has CDR1 SGHNT and CDR2 YYREEE (reference sequence). CDR3 in amino acids: CASSLAGGGEKLFF. CDR3 bases: TGTGCCAGCAGCTTGGCCGGGGGTGGTGAAAAACTGTTTTTT.